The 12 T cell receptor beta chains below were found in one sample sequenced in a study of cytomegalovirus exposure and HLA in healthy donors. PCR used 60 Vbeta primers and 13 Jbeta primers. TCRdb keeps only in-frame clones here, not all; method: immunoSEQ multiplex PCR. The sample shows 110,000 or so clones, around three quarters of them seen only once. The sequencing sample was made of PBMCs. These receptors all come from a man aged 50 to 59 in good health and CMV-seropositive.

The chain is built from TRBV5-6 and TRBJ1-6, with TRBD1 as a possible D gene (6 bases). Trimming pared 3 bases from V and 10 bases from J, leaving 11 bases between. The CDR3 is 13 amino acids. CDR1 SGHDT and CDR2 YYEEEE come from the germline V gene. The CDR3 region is CASSSAGASPLHF. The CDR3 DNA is TGTGCCAGCAGCTCCGCAGGGGCATCACCCCTCCACTTT.

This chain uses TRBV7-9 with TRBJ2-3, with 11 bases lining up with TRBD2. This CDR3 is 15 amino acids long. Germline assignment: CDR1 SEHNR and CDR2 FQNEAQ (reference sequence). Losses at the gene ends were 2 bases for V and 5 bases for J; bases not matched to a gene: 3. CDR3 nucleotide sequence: TGTGCCAGCAGCTTACTAGCGGGAGGACAAGATACGCAGTATTTT. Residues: CASSLLAGGQDTQYF.

Here the CDR3 reads CASSQVGGASGEAFF. The CDR3 coding sequence is TGCGCCAGCAGCCAAGTGGGCGGAGCGAGCGGGGAAGCTTTCTTT. The chain is built from TRBV4-1 and TRBJ1-1; no definite D call. Germline lookup yields CDR1 MGHRA and CDR2 YSYEKL. The CDR3 sequence is 15 residues long. V was trimmed by 1 base and J by 8 bases, leaving 17 bases between them.

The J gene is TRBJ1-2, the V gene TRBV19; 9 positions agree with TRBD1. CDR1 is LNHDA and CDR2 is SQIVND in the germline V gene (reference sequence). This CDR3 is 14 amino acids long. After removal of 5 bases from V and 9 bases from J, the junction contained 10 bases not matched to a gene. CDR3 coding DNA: TGTGCCAGTAGTTGGGACAGGGTGCCTGGCCGCTACACCTTC. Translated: CASSWDRVPGRYTF.

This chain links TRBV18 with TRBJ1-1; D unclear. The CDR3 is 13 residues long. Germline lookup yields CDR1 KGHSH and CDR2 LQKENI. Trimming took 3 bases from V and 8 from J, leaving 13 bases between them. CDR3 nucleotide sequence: TGTGCCAGCTCACCCAGGCAGGAAGGAGAAGCTTTCTTT. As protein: CASSPRQEGEAFF. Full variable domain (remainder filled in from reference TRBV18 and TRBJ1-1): NAGVMQNPRHLVRRRGQEARLRCSPMKGHSHVYWYRQLPEEGLKFMVYLQKENIIDESGMPKERFSAEFPKEGPSILRIQQVVRGDSAAYFCASSPRQEGEAFFGQGTRLTVV.

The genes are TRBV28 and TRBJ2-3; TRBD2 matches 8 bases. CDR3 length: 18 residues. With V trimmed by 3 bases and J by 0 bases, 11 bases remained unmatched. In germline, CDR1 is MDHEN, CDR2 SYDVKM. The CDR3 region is CASSFTSGLVSSTDTQYF. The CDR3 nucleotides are TGTGCCAGCAGTTTTACTAGCGGTTTGGTTTCTAGCACAGATACGCAGTATTTT.

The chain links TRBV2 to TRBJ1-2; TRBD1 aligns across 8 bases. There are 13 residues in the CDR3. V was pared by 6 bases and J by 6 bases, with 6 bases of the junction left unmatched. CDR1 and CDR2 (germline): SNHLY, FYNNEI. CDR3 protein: CASRPGTGDGYTF. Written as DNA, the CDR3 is TGTGCCAGCAGGCCGGGGACAGGCGATGGCTACACCTTC.

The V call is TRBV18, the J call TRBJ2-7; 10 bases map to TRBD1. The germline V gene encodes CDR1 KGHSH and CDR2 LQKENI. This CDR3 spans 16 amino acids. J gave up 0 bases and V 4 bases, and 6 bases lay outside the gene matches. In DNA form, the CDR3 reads TGTGCCAGCTCACAACCGGGACAGGGGATCTCCTACGAGCAGTACTTC. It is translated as CASSQPGQGISYEQYF.

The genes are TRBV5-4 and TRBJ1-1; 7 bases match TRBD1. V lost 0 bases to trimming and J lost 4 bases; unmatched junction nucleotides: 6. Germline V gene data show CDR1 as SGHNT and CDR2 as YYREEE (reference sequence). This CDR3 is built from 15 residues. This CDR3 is CASSLDLGGVTEAFF. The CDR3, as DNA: TGTGCCAGCAGCTTGGACCTAGGGGGCGTCACTGAAGCTTTCTTT. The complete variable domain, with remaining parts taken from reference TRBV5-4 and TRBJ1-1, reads ETGVTQSPTHLIKTRGQQVTLRCSSQSGHNTVSWYQQALGQGPQFIFQYYREEENGRGNFPPRFSGLQFPNYSSELNVNALELDDSALYLCASSLDLGGVTEAFFGQGTRLTVV.

CDR3 sequence: CASSLGLAGAAQETQYF. The DNA for the CDR3 is TGTGCCAGCAGCTTAGGACTAGCGGGGGCGGCACAAGAGACCCAGTACTTC. V usage is TRBV7-2 and J usage is TRBJ2-5, with 12 bases identical to TRBD2. J was trimmed by 2 bases and V by 1 base; bases with no gene match: 5. Germline V gives CDR1 SGHTA, CDR2 FQGNSA. The CDR3 is made up of 17 amino acids.

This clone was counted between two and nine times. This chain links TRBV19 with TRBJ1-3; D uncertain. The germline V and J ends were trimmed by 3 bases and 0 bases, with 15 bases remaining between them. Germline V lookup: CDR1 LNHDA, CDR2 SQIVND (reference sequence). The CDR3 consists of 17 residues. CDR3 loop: CASSISPPGASGNTIYF. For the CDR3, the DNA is TGTGCCAGTAGTATTTCCCCCCCGGGAGCCTCTGGAAACACCATATATTTT.

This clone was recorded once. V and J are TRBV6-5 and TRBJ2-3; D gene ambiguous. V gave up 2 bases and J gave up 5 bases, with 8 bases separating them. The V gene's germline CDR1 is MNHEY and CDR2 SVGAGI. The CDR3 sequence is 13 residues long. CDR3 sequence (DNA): TGTGCCAGCAGTTACGATACGGGAGATACGCAGTATTTT. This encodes CASSYDTGDTQYF.